There are many counts of the clone carrying this T cell receptor (beta chain). Its antigen is currently unknown. V dropped 0 bases and J dropped 2 bases, with 8 bases sitting between them. The CDR3 runs to 15 residues. Germline CDR1 is LGHDT and CDR2 is YNNKEL (reference sequence). This sample was included in a study of response to subunit inactivated influenza vaccine. Study results and caveats: Few additional T cells are recruited per seasonal influenza vaccination, authors suggested.

TCRdb ran MiXCR on the RT-PCR reads and lists one entry per CDR3 protein. The sample holds about 520,000 distinct CDR3 sequences, around 7.7% seen once. The V gene is TRBV3-1, the J gene TRBJ1-3; D possibly corresponds to TRBD1 (5 bases). Sequenced material: PBMCs from blood, taken roughly 24 months after vaccination. This clonotype was sampled from a man aged 45 to 70 who received an inactivated influenza vaccine. This CDR3 is CASSQDRVAGNTIYF. CDR3 coding DNA: TGTGCCAGCAGCCAAGACAGGGTGGCTGGAAACACCATATATTTT.